The 18 T cell receptor beta chains listed next were all sequenced from one sample in a study of OX40 agonist ivuxolimab in advanced cancers. Using immunoSEQ multiplex PCR, the repertoire was profiled, and TCRdb retains in-frame clones only, with some absent. The table shows about 15,000 clones, with roughly 81% occurring only once. This material consisted of CD4+ or CD8+ T cells sorted from blood, taken in a trial of the OX40 agonist ivuxolimab. The receptors here all came from an adult with an advanced solid tumor such as melanoma, head and neck, liver or kidney cancer.

The chain employs TRBV5-1 and TRBJ2-7; D may be TRBD1 (6 bases). V was cut by 0 bases and J by 7 bases, with 8 bases left in between. Germline lookup yields CDR1 SGHRS and CDR2 YFSETQ. CDR3 length equals 12 residues. The CDR3 sequence is CASSLEGGEQYF. The CDR3 DNA reads TGCGCCAGCAGCTTGGAAGGGGGAGAGCAGTACTTC. Full variable domain (missing parts from reference TRBV5-1 and TRBJ2-7): KAGVTQTPRYLIKTRGQQVTLSCSPISGHRSVSWYQQTPGQGLQFLFEYFSETQRNKGNFPGRFSGRQFSNSRSEMNVSTLELGDSALYLCASSLEGGEQYFGPGTRLTVT.

The rearrangement links TRBV19 to TRBJ2-1; D is perhaps TRBD2 (6 bases). This CDR3 is 14 amino acids long. Germline values: CDR1 LNHDA, CDR2 SQIVND (reference sequence). V shed 5 bases and J shed 4 bases, with 12 bases lying between them. CDR3 protein: CASSAGTEYNEQFF. Written as DNA, the CDR3 is TGTGCCAGTAGTGCCGGGACTGAGTACAATGAGCAGTTCTTC.

The chain joins TRBV5-1 to TRBJ2-5, with D hard to call. The V gene lost 0 bases and the J gene lost 11 bases, with 20 bases spanning the gap. Germline V gene sequence: CDR1 SGHRS, CDR2 YFSETQ. The CDR3 has 15 residues. In nucleotides, the CDR3 is TGCGCCAGCAGCTTGGAGGGCTGGCCTGAAGGTGAGCAGTACTTC. This encodes CASSLEGWPEGEQYF. The variable domain in full, completed from reference TRBV5-1 and TRBJ2-5, reads KAGVTQTPRYLIKTRGQQVTLSCSPISGHRSVSWYQQTPGQGLQFLFEYFSETQRNKGNFPGRFSGRQFSNSRSEMNVSTLELGDSALYLCASSLEGWPEGEQYFGPGTRLLVL.

The chain couples TRBV5-1 to TRBJ2-7; D ambiguous. Germline V gene data show CDR1 as SGHRS and CDR2 as YFSETQ. This CDR3 contains 14 residues. Trimming took 0 bases from V and 3 from J, leaving 10 bases between them. The CDR3 spells CASSLGVGDYEQYF. In nucleotides, the CDR3 is TGCGCCAGCAGCTTGGGTGTGGGTGACTACGAGCAGTACTTC.

In its sample, this clone is medium-sized. The chain joins TRBV25-1 to TRBJ2-7; weak D call: TRBD2 (5 bases). V was trimmed by 5 bases and J by 7 bases, leaving 12 bases between them. CDR3 length: 12 residues. CDR1 and CDR2 (germline): MGHDK, SYGVNS. The CDR3 loop reads CASSPSRREQYF. The CDR3 DNA is TGTGCCAGCAGTCCATCGAGGAGGGAGCAGTACTTC.

This clone was found a few times. The J gene is TRBJ1-1, the V gene TRBV7-9, with D unclear. The CDR3 length is 13 residues. Germline-derived CDR1 and CDR2 are SEHNR and FQNEAQ (reference sequence). V shed 1 base and J shed 3 bases, with 6 bases lying between them. CDR3: CASSLVSYTEAFF. The CDR3 region has the DNA TGTGCCAGCAGCTTAGTGAGCTACACTGAAGCTTTCTTT. Using reference TRBV7-9 and TRBJ1-1 for the parts outside the CDR3, the full variable domain is DTGVSQNPRHKITKRGQNVTFRCDPISEHNRLYWYRQTLGQGPEFLTYFQNEAQLEKSRLLSDRFSAERPKGSFSTLEIQRTEQGDSAMYLCASSLVSYTEAFFGQGTRLTVV.

The chain carries TRBV29-1 and TRBJ2-1; TRBD2 matches at 7 bases. CDR3 length: 15 residues. Looked up from germline, CDR1 is SQVTM and CDR2 is ANQGSEA. V dropped 3 bases and J dropped 7; count of bases not matched to a gene: 12. In nucleotides, the CDR3 is TGCAGCGTTGAGTTCGCGGGAGTGGGATATAATGAGCAGTTCTTC. Residues: CSVEFAGVGYNEQFF.

The rearrangement joins TRBV6-5 to TRBJ1-5; D remains unclear. The V end lost 0 bases, the J end lost 0 bases, and 9 bases lay between the germline ends. In germline, CDR1 is MNHEY, CDR2 SVGAGI. The CDR3 contains 16 residues. The CDR3 sequence is CASSYSASGSNQPQHF. CDR3 DNA sequence: TGTGCCAGCAGTTACTCGGCCAGTGGTAGCAATCAGCCCCAGCATTTT.

This rearrangement joins TRBV6-1 to TRBJ2-7; D uncertain. The CDR3 loop spans 15 amino acids. The V end lost 5 bases, the J end lost 2 bases, and 16 bases lay between the germline ends. Germline-derived CDR1 and CDR2 are MNHNS and SASEGT. CDR3 DNA sequence: TGTGCCAGCAGTTTATATGGACCCGGCCCCTACGAGCAGTACTTC. This codes for CASSLYGPGPYEQYF.

The chain carries TRBV19 and TRBJ2-1; TRBD2 matches at 8 bases. Germline V CDR1 and CDR2: LNHDA, SQIVND (reference sequence). V was pared by 7 bases and J by 7 bases, with 12 bases of the junction left unmatched. The CDR3 has 15 amino acids. CDR3 residues: CASTQTSGGSNEQFF. The DNA for the CDR3 is TGTGCCAGTACTCAGACTTCGGGAGGGTCTAATGAGCAGTTCTTC.

The J gene is TRBJ1-2, the V gene TRBV27, with a tentative D call TRBD1 (6 bases). The germline V gene encodes CDR1 MNHEY and CDR2 SMNVEV (reference sequence). This CDR3 spans 15 amino acids. V was clipped by 7 bases and J by 3 bases, with 18 bases between them. The CDR3 DNA reads as TGTGCCAGCACCGGGCGAGGGGGAGGCCACTATGGCTACACCTTC. Residues: CASTGRGGGHYGYTF.

The V call is TRBV27, the J call TRBJ1-1; D gene uncertain. CDR3 length equals 13 residues. Germline V gene lookup returns CDR1 MNHEY and CDR2 SMNVEV (reference sequence). Trimming shortened V by 4 bases and J by 0 bases, and 6 bases separated the two germline ends. CDR3 nucleotide sequence: TGTGCCAGCAGTTGGGCGGTGAACACTGAAGCTTTCTTT. This sequence encodes CASSWAVNTEAFF.

CDR3 sequence reads: CASSLDQGDYGYTF. CDR3 nucleotide sequence: TGTGCCAGCAGCTTAGATCAGGGCGACTATGGCTACACCTTC. The chain employs TRBV7-2 and TRBJ1-2; D might be TRBD1 (5 bases). Germline-derived CDR1 and CDR2 are SGHTA and FQGNSA. The V and J ends lost 1 base and 3 bases respectively, with 9 bases between them. CDR3 length equals 14 residues.

This rearrangement joins TRBV18 to TRBJ2-7; no reliable D call. CDR1 and CDR2 (germline): KGHSH, LQKENI. Trimming pared 6 bases from V and 0 bases from J, leaving 6 bases between. The CDR3 runs 12 residues. Here the CDR3 DNA reads TGTGCCAGCTCTCTGGACTCCTACGAGCAGTACTTC. It codes for CASSLDSYEQYF.

A word on this clone: Compared with germline, one end of the junction differs, possibly owing to a read error. The chain combines TRBV7-8 with TRBJ2-7; D may correspond to TRBD1 or TRBD2 (5 bases each). The CDR3 is made up of 15 amino acids. Looked up from germline, CDR1 is SGHVS and CDR2 is FQNEAQ. This CDR3 reads CASILGVGTNYEQYF. CDR3 coding DNA: TGTGCCAGCATCTTAGGAGTCGGGACGAACTACGAGCAGTACTTC.

The chain couples TRBV7-8 to TRBJ2-2; tentatively, D is TRBD1 (5 bases). This CDR3 is built from 14 residues. Germline values: CDR1 SGHVS, CDR2 FQNEAQ. This chain's CDR3 is CANGQGRGTGELFF. The CDR3 coding sequence is TGTGCAAACGGGCAGGGTAGAGGCACCGGGGAGCTGTTTTTT.

The CDR3 loop reads CASSPEGWAYNEQFF. The CDR3 DNA reads TGTGCCAGCAGCCCAGAAGGGTGGGCTTACAATGAGCAGTTCTTC. The chain recombines TRBV9 with TRBJ2-1, with unresolved D. The germline V gene encodes CDR1 SGDLS and CDR2 YYNGEE. The CDR3 contains 15 residues. Trimming took 4 bases from V and 4 from J, leaving 15 bases between them.

This chain links TRBV27 with TRBJ2-1; TRBD2 might be the D (5 bases). CDR1 is MNHEY, CDR2 SMNVEV, per germline (reference sequence). The CDR3 runs to 14 residues. V was shortened by 6 bases and J by 2 bases, with 11 bases between the two germline ends. The CDR3: CASSQSLAYNEQFF. As DNA, the CDR3 is TGTGCCAGCAGCCAATCACTAGCCTACAATGAGCAGTTCTTC.